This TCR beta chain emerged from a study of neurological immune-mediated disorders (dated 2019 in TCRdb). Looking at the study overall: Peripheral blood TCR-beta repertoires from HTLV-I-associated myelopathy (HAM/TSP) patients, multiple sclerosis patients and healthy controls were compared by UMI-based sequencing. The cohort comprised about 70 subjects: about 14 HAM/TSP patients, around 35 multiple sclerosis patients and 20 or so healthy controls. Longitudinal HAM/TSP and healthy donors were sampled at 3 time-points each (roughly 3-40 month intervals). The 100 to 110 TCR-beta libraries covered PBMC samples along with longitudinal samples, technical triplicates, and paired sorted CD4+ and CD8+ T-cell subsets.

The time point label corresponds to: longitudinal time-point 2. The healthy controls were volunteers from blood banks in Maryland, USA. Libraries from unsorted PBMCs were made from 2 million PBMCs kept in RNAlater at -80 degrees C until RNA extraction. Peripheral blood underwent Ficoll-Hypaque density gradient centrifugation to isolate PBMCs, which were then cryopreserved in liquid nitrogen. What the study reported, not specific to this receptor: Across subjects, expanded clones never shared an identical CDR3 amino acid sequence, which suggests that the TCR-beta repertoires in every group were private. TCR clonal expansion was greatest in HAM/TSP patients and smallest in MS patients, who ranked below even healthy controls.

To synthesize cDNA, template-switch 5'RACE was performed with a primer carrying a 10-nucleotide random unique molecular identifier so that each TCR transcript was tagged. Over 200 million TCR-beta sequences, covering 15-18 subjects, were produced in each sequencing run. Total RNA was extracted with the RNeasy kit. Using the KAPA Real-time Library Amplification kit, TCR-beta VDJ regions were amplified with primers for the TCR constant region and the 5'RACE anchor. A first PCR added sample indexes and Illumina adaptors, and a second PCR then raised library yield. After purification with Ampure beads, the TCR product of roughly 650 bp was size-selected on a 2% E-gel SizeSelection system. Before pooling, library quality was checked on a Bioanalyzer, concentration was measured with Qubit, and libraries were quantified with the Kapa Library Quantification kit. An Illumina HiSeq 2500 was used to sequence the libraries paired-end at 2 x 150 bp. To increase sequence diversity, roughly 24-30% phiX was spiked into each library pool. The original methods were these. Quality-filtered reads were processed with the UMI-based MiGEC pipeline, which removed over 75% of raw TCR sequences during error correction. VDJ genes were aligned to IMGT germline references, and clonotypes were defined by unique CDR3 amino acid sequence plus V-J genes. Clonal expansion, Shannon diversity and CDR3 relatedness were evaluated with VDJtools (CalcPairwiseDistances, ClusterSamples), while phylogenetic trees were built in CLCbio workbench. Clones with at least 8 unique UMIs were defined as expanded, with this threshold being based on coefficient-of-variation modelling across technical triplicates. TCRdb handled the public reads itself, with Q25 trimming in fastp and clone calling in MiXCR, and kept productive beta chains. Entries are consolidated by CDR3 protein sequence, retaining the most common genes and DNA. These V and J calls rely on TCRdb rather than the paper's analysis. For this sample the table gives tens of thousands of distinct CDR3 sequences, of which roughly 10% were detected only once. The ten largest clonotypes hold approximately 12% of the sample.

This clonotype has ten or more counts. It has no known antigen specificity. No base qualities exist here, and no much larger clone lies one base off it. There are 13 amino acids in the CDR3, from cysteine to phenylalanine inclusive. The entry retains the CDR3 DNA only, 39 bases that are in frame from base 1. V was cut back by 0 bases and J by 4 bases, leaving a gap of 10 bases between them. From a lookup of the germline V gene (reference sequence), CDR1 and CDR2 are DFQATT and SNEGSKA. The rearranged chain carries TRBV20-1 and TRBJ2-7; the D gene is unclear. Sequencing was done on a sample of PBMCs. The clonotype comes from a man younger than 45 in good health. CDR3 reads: CSARDFTSYEQYF. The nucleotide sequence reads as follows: TGCAGTGCTAGAGATTTTACCAGTTACGAGCAGTACTTC.